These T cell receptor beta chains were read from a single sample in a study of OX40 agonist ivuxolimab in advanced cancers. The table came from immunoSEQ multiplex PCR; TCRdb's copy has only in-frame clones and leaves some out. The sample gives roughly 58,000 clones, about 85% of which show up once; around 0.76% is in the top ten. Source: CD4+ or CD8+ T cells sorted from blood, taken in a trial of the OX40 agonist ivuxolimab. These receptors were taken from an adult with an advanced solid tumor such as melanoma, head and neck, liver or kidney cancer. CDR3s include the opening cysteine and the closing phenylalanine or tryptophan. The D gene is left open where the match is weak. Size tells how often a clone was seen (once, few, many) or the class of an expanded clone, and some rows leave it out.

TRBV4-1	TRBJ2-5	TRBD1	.	CASSQDMADRAVGAQYF	TGCGCCAGCAGCCAAGATATGGCCGACAGGGCAGTGGGGGCCCAGTACTTC
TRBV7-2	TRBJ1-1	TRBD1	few	CASSPRQGAEAFF	TGTGCCAGCAGCCCCCGACAGGGCGCTGAAGCTTTCTTT
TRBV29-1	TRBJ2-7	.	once	CSVEDGSYEQYF	TGCAGCGTAGAGGACGGGTCCTACGAGCAGTACTTC
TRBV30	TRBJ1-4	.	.	CAWNVAPPALFF	TGTGCCTGGAATGTGGCACCTCCGGCACTGTTTTTT
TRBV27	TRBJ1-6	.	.	CASKTGTQNSPLHF	TGTGCCAGTAAGACCGGGACTCAAAATTCACCCCTCCACTTT
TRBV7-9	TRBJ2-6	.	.	CASSPGSGANVLTF	TGTGCCAGCAGCCCAGGGTCTGGGGCCAACGTCCTGACTTTC
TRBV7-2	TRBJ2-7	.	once	CASSLEGSAYEQYF	TGTGCCAGCAGCTTAGAAGGGAGCGCCTACGAGCAGTACTTC
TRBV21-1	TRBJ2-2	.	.	CASSKGDRGTGELFF	TGTGCCAGCAGCAAAGGGGACAGGGGCACCGGGGAGCTGTTTTTT
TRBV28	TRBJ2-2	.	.	CASSFSGTGELFF	TGTGCCAGCAGTTTTTCCGGAACCGGGGAGCTGTTTTTT
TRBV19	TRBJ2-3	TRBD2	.	CASSMVAGGSDTQYF	TGTGCCAGTAGTATGGTAGCGGGAGGGTCAGATACGCAGTATTTT
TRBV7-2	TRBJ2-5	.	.	CASSSTGETQYF	TGTGCCAGCAGCTCTACAGGAGAGACCCAGTACTTC
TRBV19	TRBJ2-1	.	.	CASSMGGGRVYNEQFF	TGTGCCAGTAGTATGGGGGGCGGGAGAGTTTACAATGAGCAGTTCTTC
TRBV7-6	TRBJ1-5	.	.	CASSLGQSNQPQHF	TGTGCCAGCAGCTTAGGACAGAGCAATCAGCCCCAGCATTTT
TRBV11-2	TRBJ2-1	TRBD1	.	CASSFRGQGNEQFF	TGTGCCAGCAGCTTCAGGGGACAGGGGAATGAGCAGTTCTTC
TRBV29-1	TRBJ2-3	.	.	CSGYNRPNTQYF	TGCAGCGGATATAATAGGCCCAATACGCAGTATTTT
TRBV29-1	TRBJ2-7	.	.	CSVEGGHEQYF	TGCAGCGTTGAAGGGGGGCACGAGCAGTACTTC
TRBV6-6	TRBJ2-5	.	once	CASSLLRRGETQYF	TGTGCCAGCAGCCTCCTTAGGCGGGGAGAGACCCAGTACTTC
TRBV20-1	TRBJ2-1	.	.	CSVYRRNEQFF	TGCAGTGTTTACCGTCGGAATGAGCAGTTCTTC
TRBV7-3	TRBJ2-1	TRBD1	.	CASSLDRGANEQFF	TGTGCCAGCAGCCTGGACAGGGGAGCGAATGAGCAGTTCTTC
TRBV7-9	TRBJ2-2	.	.	CASSSHAGELFF	TGTGCCAGCAGTTCCCACGCCGGGGAGCTGTTTTTT
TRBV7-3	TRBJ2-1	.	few	CASSLTAFNEQFF	TGTGCCAGCAGCTTGACAGCCTTCAATGAGCAGTTCTTC
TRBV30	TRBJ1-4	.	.	CAWTPLEVVNEKLFF	TGTGCCTGGACCCCTTTGGAGGTAGTGAATGAAAAACTGTTTTTT
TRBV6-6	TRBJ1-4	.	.	CASSYRNEKLFF	TGTGCCAGCAGTTACCGTAATGAAAAACTGTTTTTT
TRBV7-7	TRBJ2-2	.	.	CASSSQGTGELFF	TGTGCTAGCAGCTCACAGGGCACCGGGGAGCTGTTTTTT
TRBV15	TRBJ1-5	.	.	CATSRETGINQPQHF	TGTGCCACCAGCCGAGAAACAGGGATCAATCAGCCCCAGCATTTT
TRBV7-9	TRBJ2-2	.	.	CASTQVSTGELFF	TGTGCCAGCACCCAGGTGTCCACCGGGGAGCTGTTTTTT
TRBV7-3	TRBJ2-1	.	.	CASSLRTGRNEQFF	TGTGCCAGCAGCTTGCGCACAGGGAGGAATGAGCAGTTCTTC
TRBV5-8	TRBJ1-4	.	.	CASSPGDRREKLFF	TGTGCCAGCAGCCCTGGGGACCGGCGGGAAAAACTGTTTTTT
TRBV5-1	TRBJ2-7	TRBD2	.	CASSLQTSGRALSYEQYF	TGCGCCAGCAGCTTGCAAACTAGCGGGAGGGCCTTGTCCTACGAGCAGTACTTC
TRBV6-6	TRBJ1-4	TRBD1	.	CASSYSDRDEKLFF	TGTGCCAGCAGTTACTCCGACAGGGATGAAAAACTGTTTTTT
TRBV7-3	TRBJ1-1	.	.	CASSPWAFAGLDTEAFF	TGTGCCAGCAGCCCATGGGCTTTTGCAGGATTGGACACTGAAGCTTTCTTT
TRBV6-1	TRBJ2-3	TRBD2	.	CASRLAGGTDTQYF	TGTGCCAGTAGACTAGCGGGCGGCACAGATACGCAGTATTTT
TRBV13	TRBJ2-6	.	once	CASSGGANVLTF	TGTGCCAGCAGCGGTGGGGCCAACGTCCTGACTTTC
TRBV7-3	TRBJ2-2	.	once	CASSLNGELFF	TGTGCCAGCAGCTTAAACGGGGAGCTGTTTTTT
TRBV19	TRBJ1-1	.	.	CASSIDRRTEAFF	TGTGCCAGTAGTATAGATCGTCGGACAGAAGCTTTCTTT
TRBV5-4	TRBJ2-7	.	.	CASSLGGRRDEQYF	TGTGCCAGCAGCTTGGGAGGGCGGCGAGACGAGCAGTACTTC
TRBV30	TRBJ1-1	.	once	CAWSADRVAEAFF	TGTGCCTGGAGTGCGGATCGGGTGGCTGAAGCTTTCTTT
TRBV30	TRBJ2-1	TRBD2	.	CAWRTSGRSKQFF	TGTGCCTGGAGGACTAGCGGGAGATCTAAGCAGTTCTTC
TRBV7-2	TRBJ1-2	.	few	CASSLGAGGVYGYTF	TGTGCCAGCAGCTTAGGGGCAGGTGGGGTCTATGGCTACACCTTC
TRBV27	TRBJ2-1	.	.	CASSLRTYNEQFF	TGTGCCAGCAGTTTGAGAACTTACAATGAGCAGTTCTTC
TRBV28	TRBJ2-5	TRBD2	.	CASSYRGSMGYETQYF	TGTGCCAGCAGTTATCGCGGGAGTATGGGTTACGAGACCCAGTACTTC
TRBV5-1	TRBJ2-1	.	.	CASSFSGPYNEQFF	TGCGCCAGCAGCTTTTCGGGGCCGTACAATGAGCAGTTCTTC
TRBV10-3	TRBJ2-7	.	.	CAISEMTGTGTYEQYF	TGTGCCATCAGTGAGATGACGGGGACTGGGACCTACGAGCAGTACTTC
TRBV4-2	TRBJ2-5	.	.	CASSRDLETQYF	TGTGCCAGCAGCCGGGATTTGGAGACCCAGTACTTC
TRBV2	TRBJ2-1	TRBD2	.	CASSSGLAGREQFF	TGTGCCAGCAGTTCGGGACTAGCGGGACGGGAGCAGTTCTTC
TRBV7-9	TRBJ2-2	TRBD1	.	CASSRDRGRFGELFF	TGTGCCAGCAGCCGGGACAGGGGGCGCTTCGGGGAGCTGTTTTTT
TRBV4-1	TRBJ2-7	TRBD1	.	CASSRVDRDPRGEQYF	TGCGCCAGCAGCCGGGTAGACAGGGATCCCCGGGGCGAGCAGTACTTC
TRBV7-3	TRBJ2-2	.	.	CASRMGLPNTGELFF	TGTGCCAGCAGGATGGGCCTCCCGAACACCGGGGAGCTGTTTTTT
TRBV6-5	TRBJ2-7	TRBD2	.	CASSYRTSGPYEQYF	TGTGCCAGCAGTTATCGGACTAGCGGGCCTTACGAGCAGTACTTC
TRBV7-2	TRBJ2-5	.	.	CASSGDKRKETQYF	TGTGCCAGCAGCGGGGACAAACGTAAAGAGACCCAGTACTTC
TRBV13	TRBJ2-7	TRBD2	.	CASSFLVPLAGGSYEQYF	TGTGCCAGCAGCTTCTTAGTCCCCCTAGCGGGAGGCTCCTACGAGCAGTACTTC
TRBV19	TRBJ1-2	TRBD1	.	CASKDRGHNYGYTF	TGTGCCAGTAAAGACAGGGGGCATAACTATGGCTACACCTTC
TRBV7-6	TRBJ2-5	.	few	CASSFARSRGETQYF	TGTGCCAGCAGCTTTGCCCGAAGTAGGGGGGAGACCCAGTACTTC
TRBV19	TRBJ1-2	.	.	CASSMALGTHYGYTF	TGTGCCAGTAGTATGGCCCTGGGCACCCACTATGGCTACACCTTC
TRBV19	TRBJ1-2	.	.	CATNDRTYANYGYTF	TGTGCCACAAACGACAGGACGTACGCTAACTATGGCTACACCTTC
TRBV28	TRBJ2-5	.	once	CASSRDLNQETQYF	TGTGCCAGCAGTAGGGACCTAAATCAAGAGACCCAGTACTTC
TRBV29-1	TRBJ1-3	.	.	CSALTGPISGNTIYF	TGCAGCGCATTAACAGGGCCCATCTCTGGAAACACCATATATTTT
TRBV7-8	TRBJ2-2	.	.	CASSLAGGPFGGELFF	TGTGCCAGCAGCTTAGCCGGCGGCCCGTTTGGCGGGGAGCTGTTTTTT